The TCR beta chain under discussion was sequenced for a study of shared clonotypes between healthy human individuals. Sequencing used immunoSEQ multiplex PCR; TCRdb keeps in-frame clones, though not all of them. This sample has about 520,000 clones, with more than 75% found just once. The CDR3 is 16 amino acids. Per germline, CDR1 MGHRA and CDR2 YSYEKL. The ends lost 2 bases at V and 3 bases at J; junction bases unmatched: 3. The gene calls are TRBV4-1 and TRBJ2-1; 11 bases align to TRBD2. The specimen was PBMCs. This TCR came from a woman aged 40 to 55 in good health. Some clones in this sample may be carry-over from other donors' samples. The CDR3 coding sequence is TGCGCCAGCAGCCAACTAGCGGGAGGCCTCTACAATGAGCAGTTCTTC. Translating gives CASSQLAGGLYNEQFF.